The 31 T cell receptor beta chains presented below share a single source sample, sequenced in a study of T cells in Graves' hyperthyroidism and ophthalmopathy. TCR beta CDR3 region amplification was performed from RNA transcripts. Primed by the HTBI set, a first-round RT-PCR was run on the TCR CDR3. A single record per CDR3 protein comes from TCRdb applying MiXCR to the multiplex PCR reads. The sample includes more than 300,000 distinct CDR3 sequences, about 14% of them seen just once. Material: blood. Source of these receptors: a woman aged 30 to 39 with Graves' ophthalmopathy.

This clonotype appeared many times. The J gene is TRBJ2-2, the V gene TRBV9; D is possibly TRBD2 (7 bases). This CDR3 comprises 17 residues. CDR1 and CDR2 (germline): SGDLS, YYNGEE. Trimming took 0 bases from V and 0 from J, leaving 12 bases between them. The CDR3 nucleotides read TGTGCCAGCAGCGTAGTAGGCGGGGGCGCGAACACCGGGGAGCTGTTTTTT. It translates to CASSVVGGGANTGELFF.

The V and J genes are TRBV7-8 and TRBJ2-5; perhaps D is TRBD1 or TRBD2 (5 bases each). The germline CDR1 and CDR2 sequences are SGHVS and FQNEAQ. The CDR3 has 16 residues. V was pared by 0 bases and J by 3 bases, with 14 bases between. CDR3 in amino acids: CASSLASNRGEETQYF. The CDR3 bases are TGTGCCAGCAGCTTAGCGTCGAACAGAGGGGAAGAGACCCAGTACTTC.

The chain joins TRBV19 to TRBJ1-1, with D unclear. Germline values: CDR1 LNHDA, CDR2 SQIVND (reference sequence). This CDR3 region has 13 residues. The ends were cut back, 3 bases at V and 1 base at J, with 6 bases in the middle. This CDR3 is CASSMGKNTEAFF. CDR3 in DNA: TGTGCCAGTAGTATGGGTAAGAACACTGAAGCTTTCTTT. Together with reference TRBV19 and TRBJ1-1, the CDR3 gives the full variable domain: DGGITQSPKYLFRKEGQNVTLSCEQNLNHDAMYWYRQDPGQGLRLIYYSQIVNDFQKGDIAEGYSVSREKKESFPLTVTSAQKNPTAFYLCASSMGKNTEAFFGQGTRLTVV.

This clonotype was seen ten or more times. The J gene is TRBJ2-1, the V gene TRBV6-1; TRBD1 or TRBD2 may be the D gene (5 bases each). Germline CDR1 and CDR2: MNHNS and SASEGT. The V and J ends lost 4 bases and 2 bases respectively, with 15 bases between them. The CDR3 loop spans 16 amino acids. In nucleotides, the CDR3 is TGTGCCAGCAGTGCCGGCCGGGACGTCGCCTACAATGAGCAGTTCTTC. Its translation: CASSAGRDVAYNEQFF.

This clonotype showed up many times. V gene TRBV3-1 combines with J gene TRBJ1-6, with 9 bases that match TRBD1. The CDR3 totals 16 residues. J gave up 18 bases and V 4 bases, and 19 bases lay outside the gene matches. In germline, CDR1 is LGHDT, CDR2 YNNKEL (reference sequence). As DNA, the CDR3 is TGTGCCAGCAGCCCAAAGGGAGGGGACAGGGCGTTTACCACCCACTTT. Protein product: CASSPKGGDRAFTTHF.

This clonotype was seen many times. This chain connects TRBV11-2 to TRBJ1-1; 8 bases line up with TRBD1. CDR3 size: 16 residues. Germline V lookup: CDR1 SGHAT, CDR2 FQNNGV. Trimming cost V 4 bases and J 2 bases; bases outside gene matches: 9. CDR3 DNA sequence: TGTGCCAGCAGCTCCCCCCCAGGACAGGGCAACACTGAAGCTTTCTTT. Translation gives CASSSPPGQGNTEAFF.

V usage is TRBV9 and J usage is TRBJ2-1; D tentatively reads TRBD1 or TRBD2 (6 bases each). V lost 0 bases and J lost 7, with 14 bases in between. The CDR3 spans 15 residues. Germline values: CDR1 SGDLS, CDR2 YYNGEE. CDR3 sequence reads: CASSVGGGPRNEQFF. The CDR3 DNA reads TGTGCCAGCAGCGTAGGAGGGGGGCCTCGGAATGAGCAGTTCTTC.

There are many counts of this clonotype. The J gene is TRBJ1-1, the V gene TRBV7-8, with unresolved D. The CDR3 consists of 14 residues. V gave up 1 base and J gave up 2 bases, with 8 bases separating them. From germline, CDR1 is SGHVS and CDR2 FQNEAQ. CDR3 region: CASSLVRQNTEAFF. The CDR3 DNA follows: TGTGCCAGCAGCTTAGTTCGCCAAAACACTGAAGCTTTCTTT.

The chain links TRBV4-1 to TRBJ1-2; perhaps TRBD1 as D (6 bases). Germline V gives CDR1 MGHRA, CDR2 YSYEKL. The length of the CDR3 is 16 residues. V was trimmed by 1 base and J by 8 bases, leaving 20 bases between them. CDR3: CASSQVLRGVREGYTF. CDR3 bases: TGCGCCAGCAGCCAAGTTTTAAGGGGGGTAAGAGAAGGCTACACCTTC.

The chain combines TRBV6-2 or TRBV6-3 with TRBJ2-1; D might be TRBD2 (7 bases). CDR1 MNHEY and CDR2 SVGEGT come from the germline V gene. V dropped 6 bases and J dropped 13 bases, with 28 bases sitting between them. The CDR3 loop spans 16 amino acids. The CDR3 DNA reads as TGTGCCAGCAGCCTGGCTAGGGGGGGGGGGACCAAGGCCCAGTTCTTC. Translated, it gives CASSLARGGGTKAQFF.

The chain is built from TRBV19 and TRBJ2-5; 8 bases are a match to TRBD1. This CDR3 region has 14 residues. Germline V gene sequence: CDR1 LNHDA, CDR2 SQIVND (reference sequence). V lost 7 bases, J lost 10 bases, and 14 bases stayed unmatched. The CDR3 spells CASTPDREGDDQYF. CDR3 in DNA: TGTGCCAGTACCCCGGACAGGGAAGGAGACGACCAGTACTTC.

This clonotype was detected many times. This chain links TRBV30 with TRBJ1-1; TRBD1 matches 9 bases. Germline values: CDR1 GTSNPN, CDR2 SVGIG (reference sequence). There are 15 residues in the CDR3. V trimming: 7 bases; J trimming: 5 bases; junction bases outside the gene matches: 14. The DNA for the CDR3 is TGTGCCTCGTATATAACAGGGGGCGTTTGGACTGAAGCTTTCTTT. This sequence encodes CASYITGGVWTEAFF.

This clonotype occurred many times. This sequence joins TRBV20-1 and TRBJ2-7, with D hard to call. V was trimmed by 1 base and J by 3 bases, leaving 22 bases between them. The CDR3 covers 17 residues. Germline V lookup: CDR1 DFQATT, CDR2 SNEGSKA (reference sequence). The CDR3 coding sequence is TGCAGTGCTAGAGGTGGTAGTACTCCGAAGCCCCTCTACGAGCAGTACTTC. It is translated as CSARGGSTPKPLYEQYF.

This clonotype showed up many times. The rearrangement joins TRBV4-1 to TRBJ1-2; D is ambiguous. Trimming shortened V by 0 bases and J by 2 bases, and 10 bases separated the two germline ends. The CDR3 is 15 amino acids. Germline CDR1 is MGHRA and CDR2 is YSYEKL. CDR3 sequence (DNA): TGCGCCAGCAGCCAAGAGACACGAAGCAACTATGGCTACACCTTC. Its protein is CASSQETRSNYGYTF.

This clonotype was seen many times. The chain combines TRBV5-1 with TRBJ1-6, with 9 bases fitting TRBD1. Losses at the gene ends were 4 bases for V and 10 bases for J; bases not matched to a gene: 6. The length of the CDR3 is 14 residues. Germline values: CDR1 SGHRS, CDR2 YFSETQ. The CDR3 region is CASSGGQGNSPLHF. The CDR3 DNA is TGCGCCAGCAGCGGAGGACAGGGGAACTCACCCCTCCACTTT.

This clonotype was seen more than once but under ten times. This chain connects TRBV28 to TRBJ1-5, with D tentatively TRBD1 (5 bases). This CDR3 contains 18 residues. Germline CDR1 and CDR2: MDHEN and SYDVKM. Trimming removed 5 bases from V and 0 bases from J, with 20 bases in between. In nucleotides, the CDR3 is TGTGCCAGCAGTGATCCGGGACGGAAACCTTATAGCAATCAGCCCCAGCATTTT. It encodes CASSDPGRKPYSNQPQHF.

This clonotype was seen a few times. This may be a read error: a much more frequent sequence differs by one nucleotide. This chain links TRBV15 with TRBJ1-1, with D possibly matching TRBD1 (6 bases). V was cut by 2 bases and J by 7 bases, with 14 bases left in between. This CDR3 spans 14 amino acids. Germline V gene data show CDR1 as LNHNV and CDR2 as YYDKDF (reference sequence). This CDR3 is CATSRIQWGHEAFF. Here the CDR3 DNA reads TGTGCCACCAGCAGAATACAATGGGGGCATGAAGCTTTCTTT.

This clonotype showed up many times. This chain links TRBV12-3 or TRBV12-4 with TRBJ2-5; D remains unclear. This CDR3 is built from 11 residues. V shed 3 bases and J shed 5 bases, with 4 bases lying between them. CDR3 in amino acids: CASSFSETQYF. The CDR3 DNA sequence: TGTGCCAGCAGTTTTTCGGAGACCCAGTACTTC.

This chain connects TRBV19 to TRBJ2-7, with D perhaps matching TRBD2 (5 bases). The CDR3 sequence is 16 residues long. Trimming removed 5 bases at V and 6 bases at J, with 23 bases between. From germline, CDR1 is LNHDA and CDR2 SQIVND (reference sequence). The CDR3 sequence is CASSLSAGLPTGEQYF. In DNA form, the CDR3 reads TGTGCCAGTAGTTTGTCGGCCGGACTCCCCACTGGCGAGCAGTACTTC.

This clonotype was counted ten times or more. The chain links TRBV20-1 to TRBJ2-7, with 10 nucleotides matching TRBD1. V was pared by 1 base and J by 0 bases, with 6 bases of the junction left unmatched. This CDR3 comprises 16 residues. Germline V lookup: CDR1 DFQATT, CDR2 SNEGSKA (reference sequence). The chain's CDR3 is CSARGPGQGNSYEQYF. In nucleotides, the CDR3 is TGCAGTGCTAGAGGACCGGGACAGGGGAACTCCTACGAGCAGTACTTC.

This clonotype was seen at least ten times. CDR3 region: CASSPGFGVTEAFF. CDR3 nucleotide sequence: TGTGCCAGCAGCCCGGGGTTCGGGGTCACTGAAGCTTTCTTT. V and J are TRBV3-1 and TRBJ1-1, with D hard to call. The CDR3 is 14 residues long. V was cut by 4 bases and J by 4 bases, with 13 bases left in between. Germline CDR1 LGHDT, CDR2 YNNKEL (reference sequence).

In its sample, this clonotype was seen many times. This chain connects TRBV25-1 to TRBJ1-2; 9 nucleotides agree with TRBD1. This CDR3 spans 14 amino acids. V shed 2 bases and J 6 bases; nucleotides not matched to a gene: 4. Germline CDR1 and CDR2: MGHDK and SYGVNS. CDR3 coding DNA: TGTGCCAGCAGTGAACGTAGGACAGGGGATGGCTACACCTTC. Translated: CASSERRTGDGYTF.

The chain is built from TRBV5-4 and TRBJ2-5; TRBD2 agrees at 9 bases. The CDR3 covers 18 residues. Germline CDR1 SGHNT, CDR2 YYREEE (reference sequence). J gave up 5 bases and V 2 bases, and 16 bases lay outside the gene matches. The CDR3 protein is CASSFPGRVAGVGETQYF. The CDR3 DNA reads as TGTGCCAGCAGCTTCCCCGGGAGGGTAGCGGGGGTTGGGGAGACCCAGTACTTC. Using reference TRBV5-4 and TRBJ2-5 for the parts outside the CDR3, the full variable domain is ETGVTQSPTHLIKTRGQQVTLRCSSQSGHNTVSWYQQALGQGPQFIFQYYREEENGRGNFPPRFSGLQFPNYSSELNVNALELDDSALYLCASSFPGRVAGVGETQYFGPGTRLLVL.

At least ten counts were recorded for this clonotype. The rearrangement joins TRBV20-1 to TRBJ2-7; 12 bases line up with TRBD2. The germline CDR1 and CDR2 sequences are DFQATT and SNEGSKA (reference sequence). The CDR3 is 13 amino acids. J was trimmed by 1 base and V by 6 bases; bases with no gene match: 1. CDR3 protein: CSAGTSGSYEQYF. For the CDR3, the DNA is TGCAGTGCCGGGACTAGCGGGTCCTACGAGCAGTACTTC.

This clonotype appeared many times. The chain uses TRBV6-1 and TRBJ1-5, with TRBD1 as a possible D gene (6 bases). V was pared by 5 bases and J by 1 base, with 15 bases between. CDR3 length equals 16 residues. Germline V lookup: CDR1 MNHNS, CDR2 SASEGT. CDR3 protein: CASSNRVGWSNQPQHF. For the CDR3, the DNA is TGTGCCAGCAGTAACAGGGTTGGGTGGAGCAATCAGCCCCAGCATTTT.

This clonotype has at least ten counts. Here the CDR3 DNA reads TGTGCCAGCAGCTTGGGGGGAGGGGGCAATCAGCCCCAGCATTTT. Protein: CASSLGGGGNQPQHF. The rearrangement uses TRBV2 and TRBJ1-5; possible D gene TRBD1, 5 bases. Trimming removed 6 bases from V and 2 bases from J, with 14 bases in between. The CDR3 consists of 15 residues. Germline V gives CDR1 SNHLY, CDR2 FYNNEI. Full variable domain (remainder filled in from reference TRBV2 and TRBJ1-5): EPEVTQTPSHQVTQMGQEVILRCVPISNHLYFYWYRQILGQKVEFLVSFYNNEISEKSEIFDDQFSVERPDGSNFTLKIRSTKLEDSAMYFCASSLGGGGNQPQHFGDGTRLSIL.

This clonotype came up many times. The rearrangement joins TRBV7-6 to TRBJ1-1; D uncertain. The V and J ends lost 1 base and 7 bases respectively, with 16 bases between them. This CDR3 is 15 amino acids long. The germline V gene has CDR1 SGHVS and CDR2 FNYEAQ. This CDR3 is CASSLGPQTAGEAFF. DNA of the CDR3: TGTGCCAGCAGCTTAGGGCCTCAAACGGCGGGTGAAGCTTTCTTT.

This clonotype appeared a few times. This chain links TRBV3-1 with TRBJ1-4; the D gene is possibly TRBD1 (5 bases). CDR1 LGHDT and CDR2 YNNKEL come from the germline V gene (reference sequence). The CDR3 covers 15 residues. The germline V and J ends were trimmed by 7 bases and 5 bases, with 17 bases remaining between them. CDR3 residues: CASTRKLRDNEKLFF. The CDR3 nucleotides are TGTGCCAGCACCAGAAAACTCCGGGACAATGAAAAACTGTTTTTT.

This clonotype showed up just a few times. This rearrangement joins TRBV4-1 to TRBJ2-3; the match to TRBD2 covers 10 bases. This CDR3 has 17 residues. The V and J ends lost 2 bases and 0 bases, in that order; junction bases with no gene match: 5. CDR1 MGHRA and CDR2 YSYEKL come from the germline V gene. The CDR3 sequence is CASSQTIAGGSTDTQYF. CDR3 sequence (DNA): TGCGCCAGCAGCCAAACCATAGCGGGGGGAAGCACAGATACGCAGTATTTT.

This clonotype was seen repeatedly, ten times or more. CDR3 protein: CASRKLAGDTDTQYF. The CDR3 coding sequence is TGTGCCAGCAGAAAACTAGCGGGGGACACAGATACGCAGTATTTT. The J gene is TRBJ2-3, the V gene TRBV7-2, with 11 bases identical to TRBD2. The V segment lost 6 bases and the J segment 2 bases; nucleotides outside the gene matches: 4. The CDR3 sequence is 15 residues long. The germline CDR1 and CDR2 sequences are SGHTA and FQGNSA.

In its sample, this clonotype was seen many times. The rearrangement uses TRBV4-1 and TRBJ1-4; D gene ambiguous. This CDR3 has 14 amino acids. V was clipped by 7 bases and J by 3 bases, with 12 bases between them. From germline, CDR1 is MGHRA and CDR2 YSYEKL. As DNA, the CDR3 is TGCGCCAGCACCAGATTAGGTGCTAATGAAAAACTGTTTTTT. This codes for CASTRLGANEKLFF.